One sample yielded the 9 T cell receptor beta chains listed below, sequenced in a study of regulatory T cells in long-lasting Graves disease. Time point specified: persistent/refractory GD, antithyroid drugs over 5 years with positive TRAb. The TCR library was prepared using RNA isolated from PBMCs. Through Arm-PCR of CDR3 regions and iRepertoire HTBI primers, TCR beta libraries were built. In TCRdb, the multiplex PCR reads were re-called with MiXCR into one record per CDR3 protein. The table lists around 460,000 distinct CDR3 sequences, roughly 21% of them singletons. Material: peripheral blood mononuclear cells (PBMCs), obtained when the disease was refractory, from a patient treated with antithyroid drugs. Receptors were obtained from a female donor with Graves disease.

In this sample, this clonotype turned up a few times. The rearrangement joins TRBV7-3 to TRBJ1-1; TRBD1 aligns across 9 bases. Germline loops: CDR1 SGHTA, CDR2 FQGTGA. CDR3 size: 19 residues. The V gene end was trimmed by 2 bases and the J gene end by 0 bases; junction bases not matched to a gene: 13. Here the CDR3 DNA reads TGTGCCAGCAGCTTAGTGGCCGGGGGGACAGGGATGATGAACACTGAAGCTTTCTTT. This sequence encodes CASSLVAGGTGMMNTEAFF.

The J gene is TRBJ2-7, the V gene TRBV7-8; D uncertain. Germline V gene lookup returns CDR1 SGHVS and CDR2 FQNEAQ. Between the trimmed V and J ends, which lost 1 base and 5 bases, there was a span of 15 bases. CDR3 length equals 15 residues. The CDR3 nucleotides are TGTGCCAGCAGCTTAGGGATGGCCAACAATGACGAGCAGTACTTC. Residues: CASSLGMANNDEQYF.

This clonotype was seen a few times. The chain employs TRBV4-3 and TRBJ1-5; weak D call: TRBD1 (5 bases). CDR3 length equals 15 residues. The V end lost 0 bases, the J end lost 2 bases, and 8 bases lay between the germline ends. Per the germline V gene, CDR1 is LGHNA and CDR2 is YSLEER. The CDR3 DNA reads TGCGCCAGCAGCCAAGATACAGGCGGCAATCAGCCCCAGCATTTT. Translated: CASSQDTGGNQPQHF.

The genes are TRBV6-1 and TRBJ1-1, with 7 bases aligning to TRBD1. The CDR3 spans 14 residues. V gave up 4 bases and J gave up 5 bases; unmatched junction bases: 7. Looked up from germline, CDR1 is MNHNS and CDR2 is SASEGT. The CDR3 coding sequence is TGTGCCAGCAGTGTCGAGGGGGCGGGAACTGAAGCTTTCTTT. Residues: CASSVEGAGTEAFF.

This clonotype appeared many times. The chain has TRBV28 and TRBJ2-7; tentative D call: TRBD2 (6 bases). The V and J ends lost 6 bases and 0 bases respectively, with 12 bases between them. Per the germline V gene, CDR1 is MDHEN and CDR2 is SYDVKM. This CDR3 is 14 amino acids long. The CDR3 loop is CASSAEGFSYEQYF. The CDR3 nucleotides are TGTGCCAGCAGCGCGGAGGGGTTCTCCTACGAGCAGTACTTC.

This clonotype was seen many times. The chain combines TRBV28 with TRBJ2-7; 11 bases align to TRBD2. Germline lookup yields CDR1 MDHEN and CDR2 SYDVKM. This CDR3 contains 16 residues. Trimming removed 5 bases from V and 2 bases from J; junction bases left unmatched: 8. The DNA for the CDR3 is TGTGCCAGCAGTCCTATACTAGCGGGGGACACCTACGAGCAGTACTTC. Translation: CASSPILAGDTYEQYF.

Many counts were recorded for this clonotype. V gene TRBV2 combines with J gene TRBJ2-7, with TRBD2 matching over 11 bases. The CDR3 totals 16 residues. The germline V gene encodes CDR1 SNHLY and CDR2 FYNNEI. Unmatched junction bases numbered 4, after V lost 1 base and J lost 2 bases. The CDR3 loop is CASSEGISGGAYEQYF. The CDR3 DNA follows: TGTGCCAGCAGTGAAGGAATTAGCGGGGGGGCCTACGAGCAGTACTTC. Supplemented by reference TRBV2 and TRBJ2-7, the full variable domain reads EPEVTQTPSHQVTQMGQEVILRCVPISNHLYFYWYRQILGQKVEFLVSFYNNEISEKSEIFDDQFSVERPDGSNFTLKIRSTKLEDSAMYFCASSEGISGGAYEQYFGPGTRLTVT.

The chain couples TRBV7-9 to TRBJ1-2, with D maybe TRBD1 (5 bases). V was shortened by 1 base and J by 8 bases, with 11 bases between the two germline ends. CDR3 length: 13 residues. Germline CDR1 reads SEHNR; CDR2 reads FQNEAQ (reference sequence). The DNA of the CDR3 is TGTGCCAGCAGCTTAGAGGGCAGGGACGGCTACACCTTC. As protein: CASSLEGRDGYTF.

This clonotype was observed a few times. The DNA of the CDR3 is TGTGCCAGCAGTTTATTACGCGGGAACACCGGGGAGCTGTTTTTT. It yields the protein CASSLLRGNTGELFF. This rearrangement joins TRBV28 to TRBJ2-2; D not certain. The germline V gene has CDR1 MDHEN and CDR2 SYDVKM. With 1 base removed from V and 1 base from J, the gap between germline ends came to 7 bases. The CDR3 consists of 15 residues.